This T cell receptor beta chain was recovered during a study of blood T cells in healthy people across ages. A second PCR, run for about 7 to 11 cycles, used a sample-barcoded 5' primer plus a J-beta primer mix. TCRdb called the 5' RACE reads again in MiXCR, with one record for every CDR3 protein. The data contain about 1.4 million distinct CDR3 sequences, approximately 59% of them singletons. In its sample, this clonotype was seen a few times. The V end lost 4 bases, the J end lost 10 bases, and 14 bases lay between the germline ends. Germline loops: CDR1 SQVTM, CDR2 ANQGSEA. This CDR3 has 12 amino acids.

The rearrangement uses TRBV29-1 and TRBJ2-1; D not certain. The sequence was collected from a young man in good health. The sample consisted of blood. CDR3 amino acids: CSVVFLTGEQFF. The CDR3 region has the DNA TGCAGCGTTGTCTTCCTCACCGGGGAGCAGTTCTTC.